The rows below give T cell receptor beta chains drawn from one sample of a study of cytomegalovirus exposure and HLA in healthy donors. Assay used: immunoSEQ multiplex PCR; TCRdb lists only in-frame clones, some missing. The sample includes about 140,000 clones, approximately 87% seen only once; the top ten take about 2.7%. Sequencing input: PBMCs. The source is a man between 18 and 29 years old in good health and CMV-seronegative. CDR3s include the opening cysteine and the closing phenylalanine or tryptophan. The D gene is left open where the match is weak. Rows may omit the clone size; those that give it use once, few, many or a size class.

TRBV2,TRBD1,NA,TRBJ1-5,CASSERDRDQPQHF,TGTGCCAGCAGTGAACGAGACAGGGATCAGCCCCAGCATTTT
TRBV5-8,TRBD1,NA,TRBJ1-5,CASSLVDRTSNQPQHF,TGTGCCAGCAGCTTGGTGGACAGGACTAGCAATCAGCCCCAGCATTTT
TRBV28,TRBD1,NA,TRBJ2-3,CASSSTGGLTDTQYF,TGTGCCAGCAGTTCGACAGGGGGCTTGACAGATACGCAGTATTTT
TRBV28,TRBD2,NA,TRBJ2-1,CASSLTSGSTYNEQFF,TGTGCCAGCAGTCTCACCAGCGGGAGCACCTACAATGAGCAGTTCTTC
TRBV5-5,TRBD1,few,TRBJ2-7,CASRTGTGGAILEQYF,TGTGCCAGCAGAACCGGGACAGGGGGCGCGATTCTCGAGCAGTACTTC
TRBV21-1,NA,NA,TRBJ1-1,CASSKVRDKDAFF,TGTGCCAGCAGCAAAGTCCGGGACAAGGATGCTTTCTTT
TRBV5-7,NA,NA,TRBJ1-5,CASSLEGNRPQHF,TGTGCCAGCAGCTTGGAGGGGAATCGGCCCCAGCATTTT
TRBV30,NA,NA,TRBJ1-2,CAWGTTNYGYTF,TGTGCCTGGGGGACTACTAACTATGGCTACACCTTC
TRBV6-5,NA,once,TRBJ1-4,CASSYSMGGPRLFF,TGTGCCAGCAGTTACTCGATGGGGGGGCCCCGACTGTTTTTT
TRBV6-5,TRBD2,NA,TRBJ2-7,CASSESGGTYEQYF,TGTGCCAGCAGCGAAAGCGGGGGAACCTACGAGCAGTACTTC
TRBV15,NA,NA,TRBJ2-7,CATSRERATYEQYF,TGTGCCACCAGCAGAGAGCGGGCCACCTACGAGCAGTACTTC
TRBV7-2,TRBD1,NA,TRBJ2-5,CASSLDRGRETQYF,TGTGCCAGCAGCCTTGACAGGGGGCGAGAGACCCAGTACTTC
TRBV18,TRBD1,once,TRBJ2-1,CASSPPGTGGNEQFF,TGTGCCAGCTCACCACCTGGGACAGGGGGGAATGAGCAGTTCTTC
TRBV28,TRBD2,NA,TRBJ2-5,CASSIPGTRAPETQYF,TGTGCCAGCAGTATACCCGGGACTAGGGCCCCAGAGACCCAGTACTTC
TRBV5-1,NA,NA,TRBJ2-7,CASSPSAPYQDEQYF,TGCGCCAGCAGCCCCTCTGCGCCCTACCAGGACGAGCAGTACTTC
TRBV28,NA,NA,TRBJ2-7,CASSLGFRPGLHYEQYF,TGTGCCAGCAGTTTAGGGTTTCGACCGGGACTCCACTACGAGCAGTACTTC
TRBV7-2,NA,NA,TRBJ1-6,CASSIRTAGSPLHF,TGTGCCAGCAGCATTCGGACAGCCGGTTCACCCCTCCACTTT
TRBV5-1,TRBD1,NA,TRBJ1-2,CASRQGIYGYTF,TGCGCCAGCCGACAGGGGATCTATGGCTACACCTTC
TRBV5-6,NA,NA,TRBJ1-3,CASSLAGGPNSGNTIYF,TGTGCCAGCAGCTTGGCGGGAGGACCGAACTCTGGAAACACCATATATTTT
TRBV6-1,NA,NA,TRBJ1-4,CASSEVGLANEKLFF,TGTGCCAGCAGTGAAGTGGGGCTGGCTAATGAAAAACTGTTTTTT
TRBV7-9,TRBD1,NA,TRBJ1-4,CASSSDREVEKLFF,TGTGCCAGCAGCTCGGACAGGGAGGTTGAAAAACTGTTTTTT
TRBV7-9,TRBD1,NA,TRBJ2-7,CASSRDRASLEQYF,TGTGCCAGCAGCAGGGACAGGGCCTCCCTCGAGCAGTACTTC
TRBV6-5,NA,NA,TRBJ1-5,CASSYGYGGNQPQHF,TGTGCCAGCAGTTATGGTTACGGGGGCAATCAGCCCCAGCATTTT
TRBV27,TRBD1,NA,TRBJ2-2,CASSLSRTGVAGELFF,TGTGCCAGCAGTTTATCGAGGACAGGGGTAGCCGGGGAGCTGTTTTTT
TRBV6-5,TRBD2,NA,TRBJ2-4,CASSKRELAKNIQYF,TGTGCCAGCAGTAAGCGGGAGCTAGCCAAAAACATTCAGTACTTC
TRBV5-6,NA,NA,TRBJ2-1,CASSGGFDEQFF,TGTGCCAGCAGCGGGGGCTTCGATGAGCAGTTCTTC
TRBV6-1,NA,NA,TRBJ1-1,CASSGPPPGTEAFF,TGTGCCAGCAGTGGCCCCCCGCCGGGCACTGAAGCTTTCTTT
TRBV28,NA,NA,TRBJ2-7,CASSPGQLAYEQYF,TGTGCCAGCAGTCCGGGACAACTAGCCTACGAGCAGTACTTC
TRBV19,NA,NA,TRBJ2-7,CASSIGSGGSYEQYF,TGTGCCAGTAGTATAGGGTCCGGGGGTTCCTACGAGCAGTACTTC
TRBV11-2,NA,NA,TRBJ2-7,CASSLYPGEYEQYF,TGTGCCAGCAGCTTATATCCGGGAGAGTACGAGCAGTACTTC
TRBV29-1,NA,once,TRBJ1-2,CSVESNYGYTF,TGCAGCGTTGAGAGTAACTATGGCTACACCTTC
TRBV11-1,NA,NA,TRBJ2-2,CASSLNMNTGELFF,TGTGCCAGCAGCTTGAACATGAACACCGGGGAGCTGTTTTTT
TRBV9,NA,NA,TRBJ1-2,CASSVETGLGYTF,TGTGCCAGCAGCGTAGAGACAGGCCTTGGCTACACCTTC
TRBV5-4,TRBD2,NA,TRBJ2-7,CASSERTRYEQYF,TGTGCCAGCAGCGAACGGACTAGATACGAGCAGTACTTC
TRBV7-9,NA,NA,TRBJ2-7,CASSLGDNFYEQYF,TGTGCCAGCAGCTTAGGGGACAATTTCTACGAGCAGTACTTC
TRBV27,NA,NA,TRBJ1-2,CASAVGGANYGYTF,TGTGCCAGCGCTGTAGGGGGGGCAAACTATGGCTACACCTTC
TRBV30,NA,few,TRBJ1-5,CAWSVGGNQPQHF,TGTGCCTGGAGTGTAGGCGGGAATCAGCCCCAGCATTTT
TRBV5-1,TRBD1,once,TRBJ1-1,CASSLLGQGDTEAFF,TGCGCCAGCAGCTTGCTCGGCCAGGGGGACACTGAAGCTTTCTTT
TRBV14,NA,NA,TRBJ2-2,CASSQSGVGFTGELFF,TGTGCCAGCAGCCAATCGGGGGTCGGTTTCACCGGGGAGCTGTTTTTT
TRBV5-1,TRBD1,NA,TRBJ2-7,CASSLPRGLNEQYF,TGCGCCAGCAGCTTGCCCAGGGGGCTGAACGAGCAGTACTTC
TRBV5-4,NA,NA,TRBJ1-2,CASSREGSNYGYTF,TGTGCCAGCAGCCGGGAGGGATCGAACTATGGCTACACCTTC
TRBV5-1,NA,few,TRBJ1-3,CASSVFAGNTIYF,TGCGCCAGCAGCGTCTTCGCTGGAAACACCATATATTTT
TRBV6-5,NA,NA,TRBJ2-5,CASSYSLPVQETQYF,TGTGCCAGCAGTTACTCGCTCCCGGTACAAGAGACCCAGTACTTC
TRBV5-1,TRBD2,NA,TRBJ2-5,CASSTGTSGQETQYF,TGCGCCAGCAGTACCGGGACTAGCGGACAAGAGACCCAGTACTTC
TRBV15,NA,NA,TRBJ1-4,CATSWGGAPNEKLFF,TGTGCCACCAGCTGGGGGGGGGCCCCGAATGAAAAACTGTTTTTT